This entry lists 8 T cell receptor beta chains sequenced from one sample in a study of cytomegalovirus exposure and HLA in healthy donors. This PCR relied on a set of 60 Vbeta primers and 13 Jbeta primers. The protocol was immunoSEQ multiplex PCR, while the TCRdb copy is restricted to in-frame clones and leaves out a portion. The table shows about 140,000 clones, with about 84% occurring only once. The sequenced sample was PBMCs. The receptors come from a woman younger than 35 in good health and CMV-seropositive.

This sequence joins TRBV5-6 and TRBJ1-5, with D maybe TRBD1 (5 bases). Germline CDR1 reads SGHDT; CDR2 reads YYEEEE. V dropped 0 bases and J dropped 7 bases, with 17 bases sitting between them. The length of the CDR3 is 16 residues. DNA of the CDR3: TGTGCCAGCAGCTTGGCAGCTGGGATTGGGGCGCAGCCCCAGCATTTT. It yields the protein CASSLAAGIGAQPQHF.

This rearrangement joins TRBV19 to TRBJ2-1; D is ambiguous. V lost 1 base and J 6 bases, leaving 7 bases between the germline ends. The CDR3 loop spans 13 amino acids. Germline V lookup: CDR1 LNHDA, CDR2 SQIVND (reference sequence). The CDR3 here is CASSIVPGNEQFF. The CDR3 nucleotides are TGTGCCAGTAGTATAGTTCCAGGCAATGAGCAGTTCTTC.

This clone was detected only a few times. This chain links TRBV6-1 with TRBJ2-7; a possible D gene is TRBD1 (6 bases). With 2 bases removed from V and 4 bases from J, the gap between germline ends came to 24 bases. Germline lookup yields CDR1 MNHNS and CDR2 SASEGT. CDR3 length: 18 amino acids. Here the CDR3 DNA reads TGTGCCAGCAGTGAAATACAGGGAAGGAGAACAAGGTCTTACGAGCAGTACTTC. Translating it yields CASSEIQGRRTRSYEQYF.

The chain joins TRBV29-1 to TRBJ1-1; D unresolved. Trimming removed 2 bases from V and 0 bases from J, with 7 bases in between. CDR1 and CDR2 (germline): SQVTM, ANQGSEA. This CDR3 region has 13 residues. CDR3 loop: CSVEKQMNTEAFF. CDR3 DNA sequence: TGCAGCGTTGAAAAACAGATGAACACTGAAGCTTTCTTT.

CDR3 nucleotide sequence: TGTGCCAGCATCGCCAGCGGGGGGACGAACACCGGGGAGCTGTTTTTT. It is translated as CASIASGGTNTGELFF. The chain couples TRBV9 to TRBJ2-2, with TRBD2 matching 9 bases. V trimming: 6 bases; J trimming: 0 bases; junction bases outside the gene matches: 6. Germline V CDR1 and CDR2: SGDLS, YYNGEE. The CDR3 consists of 16 residues.

This clone has only a few counts. J is TRBJ1-2 and V is TRBV5-4, with D perhaps matching TRBD1 (6 bases). Looked up from germline, CDR1 is SGHNT and CDR2 is YYREEE (reference sequence). V lost 0 bases and J 8 bases, leaving 11 bases between the germline ends. There are 13 residues in the CDR3. CDR3 DNA: TGTGCCAGCAGCTTGGACAGGGTTGGGGGCTACACCTTC. Protein: CASSLDRVGGYTF.

This chain links TRBV19 with TRBJ1-1; no clear D. The CDR3 totals 14 residues. Germline V CDR1 and CDR2: LNHDA, SQIVND (reference sequence). The V and J ends lost 10 bases and 0 bases respectively, with 15 bases between them. CDR3 in DNA: TGTGCCACGTCCTACGCGTCATTGAACACTGAAGCTTTCTTT. Protein: CATSYASLNTEAFF.

The chain carries TRBV28 and TRBJ1-1, with TRBD1 as a possible D gene (5 bases). V lost 3 bases and J lost 5, with 10 bases in between. Germline values: CDR1 MDHEN, CDR2 SYDVKM. The CDR3 has 13 amino acids. The CDR3 here is CASSLGGRTEAFF. CDR3 nucleotide sequence: TGTGCCAGCAGTTTGGGGGGAAGGACTGAAGCTTTCTTT.